These 6 T cell receptor beta chains originate from one sample sequenced in a study of T cell responses to AZD1222 COVID-19 vaccine. TCRdb's copy holds only in-frame clones and misses some; the assay was immunoSEQ multiplex PCR. The table records 100,000 to 150,000 clones, around 86% of them present only once. The sample was peripheral blood, taken on day 0 of AZD1222 vaccination. The receptors shown here come from an adult in good health.

The V and J genes are TRBV6-6 and TRBJ1-5; D may be TRBD1 (5 bases). V was shortened by 7 bases and J by 4 bases, with 11 bases between the two germline ends. Germline V lookup: CDR1 MNHNY, CDR2 SVGAGI (reference sequence). The CDR3 contains 13 residues. The CDR3 DNA reads as TGTGCCAGCAATCAGGGTTCGAATCAGCCCCAGCATTTT. Its protein product is CASNQGSNQPQHF.

Written as DNA, the CDR3 is TGTGCCTGGATGGTAGAGGGGGGGGGCTACAATGAGCAGTTCTTC. Translation gives CAWMVEGGGYNEQFF. V is TRBV30 and J is TRBJ2-1, with D tentatively TRBD2 (7 bases). Deletions cut 4 bases from V and 3 bases from J, with 16 bases between. The CDR3 extends over 15 amino acids. Per the germline V gene, CDR1 is GTSNPN and CDR2 is SVGIG (reference sequence). Supplemented by reference TRBV30 and TRBJ2-1, the full variable domain reads SQTIHQWPATLVQPVGSPLSLECTVEGTSNPNLYWYRQAAGRGLQLLFYSVGIGQISSEVPQNLSASRPQDRQFILSSKKLLLSDSGFYLCAWMVEGGGYNEQFFGPGTRLTVL.

The chain employs TRBV7-9 and TRBJ1-6, with D perhaps TRBD1 (5 bases). This CDR3 region has 16 residues. Germline-derived CDR1 and CDR2 are SEHNR and FQNEAQ (reference sequence). V was cut by 4 bases and J by 10 bases, with 20 bases left in between. The CDR3 sequence: CASSSPDQGLYSPLHF. CDR3 bases: TGTGCCAGCAGCTCCCCAGACCAGGGTCTTTACTCACCCCTCCACTTT.

CDR3 region: CASSLATAAGEKLFF. Here the CDR3 DNA reads TGTGCCAGCAGCTTAGCGACGGCAGCTGGGGAAAAACTGTTTTTT. The chain links TRBV7-9 to TRBJ1-4; D unresolved. The germline gives CDR1 SEHNR, CDR2 FQNEAQ (reference sequence). This CDR3 has 15 residues. The V end lost 0 bases, the J end lost 8 bases, and 13 bases lay between the germline ends.

The V call is TRBV18, the J call TRBJ1-1; D possibly corresponds to TRBD1 (5 bases). Germline CDR1 is KGHSH and CDR2 is LQKENI. V gave up 6 bases and J gave up 1 base, with 15 bases separating them. This CDR3 region has 15 residues. CDR3 bases: TGTGCCAGCTCTCACGGGGAGGGGCCGAACACTGAAGCTTTCTTT. Protein sequence: CASSHGEGPNTEAFF.

The chain links TRBV4-1 to TRBJ1-1; 7 bases are shared with TRBD1. J was trimmed by 7 bases and V by 8 bases; bases with no gene match: 10. The CDR3 has 13 residues. Germline assignment: CDR1 MGHRA and CDR2 YSYEKL. The CDR3 here is CASVHRGRSEAFF. The CDR3 nucleotides read TGCGCCAGCGTACACAGGGGTAGGAGTGAAGCTTTCTTT.